These 25 T cell receptor beta chains originate from one sample sequenced in a study of blood T cells in healthy people across ages. A second about 7 to 12 cycle PCR used barcoded and J-beta primers. One entry per CDR3 protein, called by TCRdb with MiXCR from the 5' RACE reads. This sample carries around 1,800,000 distinct CDR3 sequences, approximately 40% of them seen once, and the ten largest clones take 20% to 25%. The sequencing input was blood. These receptors originate from a human donor in good health.

The J gene is TRBJ1-2, the V gene TRBV10-3; D not resolved. CDR1 and CDR2 (germline): ENHRY, SYGVKD. Trimming left V 0 bases short and J 3 bases short, with 8 bases between. CDR3 length equals 14 residues. The CDR3 coding sequence is TGTGCCATCAGTGAGTCGAGGCAAGACTATGGCTACACCTTC. Translation: CAISESRQDYGYTF.

V and J are TRBV6-5 and TRBJ1-5, with D uncertain. V was cut by 0 bases and J by 3 bases, with 6 bases left in between. This CDR3 comprises 14 residues. Germline V lookup: CDR1 MNHEY, CDR2 SVGAGI. The CDR3 region has the DNA TGTGCCAGCAGTTACTCGGGTTTCAATCAGCCCCAGCATTTT. Translated: CASSYSGFNQPQHF.

Concerning this clonotype: An end of the junction does not agree with germline; a read error may underlie this. The genes are TRBV19 and TRBJ1-1; no clear D. Per germline, CDR1 LNHDA and CDR2 SQIVND (reference sequence). The CDR3 spans 14 residues. DNA for the CDR3: TGTGCCAGTAACTCGCCCCTACAAGGCACTAAAGCTTTCTTT. This encodes CASNSPLQGTKAFF.

There are a few counts of this clonotype. The V and J genes are TRBV6-6 and TRBJ2-4; D not certain. The ends were cut back, 4 bases at V and 0 bases at J, with 16 bases in the middle. Germline V CDR1 and CDR2: MNHNY, SVGAGI (reference sequence). The CDR3 is made up of 17 amino acids. DNA of the CDR3: TGTGCCAGCAGTTCGCCGACGACATCTCTAGCCAAAAACATTCAGTACTTC. This translates into CASSSPTTSLAKNIQYF.

The J gene is TRBJ2-3, the V gene TRBV5-1; D is perhaps TRBD1 (6 bases). Germline loops: CDR1 SGHRS, CDR2 YFSETQ. The CDR3 runs 16 residues. Trimming shortened V by 3 bases and J by 2 bases, and 16 bases separated the two germline ends. CDR3: CASSSLTGDTTDTQYF. CDR3 in DNA: TGCGCCAGCAGCTCCTTGACAGGAGATACCACAGATACGCAGTATTTT.

In this sample, this clonotype turned up a few times. An end of the junction differs from the germline gene, which may be a read error. V and J are TRBV12-3 or TRBV12-4 and TRBJ1-5; D gene ambiguous. The CDR3 contains 13 residues. The CDR3 coding sequence is TGTGCCAGCAGTTATAGTATGGATCAGTCCCAGCATTTT. Encoded protein: CASSYSMDQSQHF.

Concerning this clonotype: A much larger clone differs from this one at a single base, so this may be a read error. The chain joins TRBV29-1 to TRBJ2-7, with D hard to call. The CDR3 loop spans 11 amino acids. Germline CDR1 reads SQVTM; CDR2 reads ANQGSEA. The CDR3 DNA reads TGCAGCGTTGAAGTGAACTACCAGCAGTACTTC. Translation gives CSVEVNYQQYF.

The V call is TRBV6-5, the J call TRBJ1-3, with D unresolved. The CDR3 consists of 11 residues. The V gene's germline CDR1 is MNHEY and CDR2 SVGAGI. V was pared by 7 bases and J by 4 bases, with 5 bases between. The CDR3: CASMDGNTIYF. The CDR3 DNA is TGTGCCAGCATGGACGGAAACACCATATATTTT.

This clonotype was seen only a few times. The rearrangement uses TRBV7-2 and TRBJ2-3; D is possibly TRBD2 (7 bases). This CDR3 is built from 16 residues. Germline V gene sequence: CDR1 SGHTA, CDR2 FQGNSA. The germline V and J ends were trimmed by 1 base and 6 bases, with 17 bases remaining between them. CDR3 coding DNA: TGTGCCAGCAGCTTAGAACCTAGGGGGGGAGGGGATACGCAGTATTTT. Its protein product is CASSLEPRGGGDTQYF.

This chain joins TRBV24-1 and TRBJ2-1; the D is unclear. From germline, CDR1 is KGHDR and CDR2 SFDVKD. V lost 4 bases and J 0 bases, leaving 3 bases between the germline ends. The CDR3 loop spans 13 amino acids. The CDR3: CATSEDSYNEQFF. DNA for the CDR3: TGTGCCACCAGTGAAGACTCCTACAATGAGCAGTTCTTC.

This clonotype was seen a few times. The genes are TRBV7-8 and TRBJ2-3, with a possible D match to TRBD1 (6 bases). In germline, CDR1 is SGHVS, CDR2 FQNEAQ. With 8 bases removed from V and 0 bases from J, the gap between germline ends came to 9 bases. This CDR3 has 13 residues. The CDR3 DNA follows: TGTGCCAGCGGACAGATGAGCACAGATACGCAGTATTTT. It codes for CASGQMSTDTQYF.

This clonotype was observed a handful of times. This chain connects TRBV30 to TRBJ1-2; no clear D. Per germline, CDR1 GTSNPN and CDR2 SVGIG (reference sequence). The CDR3 length is 9 residues. The V end was cut by 5 bases, the J end by 7 bases, with 5 bases between. In DNA, the CDR3 is TGTGCCTGGCCAGCTGGCTACACCTTC. Its protein product is CAWPAGYTF. Using reference TRBV30 and TRBJ1-2 for the parts outside the CDR3, the full variable domain is SQTIHQWPATLVQPVGSPLSLECTVEGTSNPNLYWYRQAAGRGLQLLFYSVGIGQISSEVPQNLSASRPQDRQFILSSKKLLLSDSGFYLCAWPAGYTFGSGTRLTVV.

The rearrangement uses TRBV7-2 and TRBJ2-7; D possibly corresponds to TRBD1 (6 bases). Per germline, CDR1 SGHTA and CDR2 FQGNSA. V lost 7 bases to trimming and J lost 6 bases, with 13 bases between them. The CDR3 extends over 12 amino acids. The CDR3 coding sequence is TGTGCCAGCAACCAGGGGACAACCGAGCAGTACTTC. Residues: CASNQGTTEQYF.

The CDR3 here is CASSQDLIGEQYF. In nucleotides, the CDR3 is TGTGCCAGCAGCCAAGATCTGATAGGAGAGCAGTACTTC. This rearrangement joins TRBV3-1 to TRBJ2-5; D unresolved. Germline-derived CDR1 and CDR2 are LGHDT and YNNKEL (reference sequence). V shed 0 bases and J shed 11 bases, with 13 bases lying between them. CDR3 length: 13 residues.

This clonotype was seen only a few times. This sequence joins TRBV5-1 and TRBJ1-1, with D possibly matching TRBD1 (6 bases). The CDR3 length is 16 residues. The germline V and J ends were trimmed by 4 bases and 1 base, with 17 bases remaining between them. Per germline, CDR1 SGHRS and CDR2 YFSETQ. This CDR3 is CASSLRQGRGNTEAFF. Here the CDR3 DNA reads TGCGCCAGCAGCCTCCGGCAGGGGCGGGGGAACACTGAAGCTTTCTTT.

The rearrangement joins TRBV29-1 to TRBJ2-1, with TRBD2 matching 9 bases. The CDR3 is made up of 15 amino acids. The germline V gene encodes CDR1 SQVTM and CDR2 ANQGSEA. V shed 1 base, J shed 6 bases, and the junction held 7 bases outside the gene matches. This CDR3 is CSVEGGGAFRNEQFF. In nucleotides, the CDR3 is TGCAGCGTTGAAGGCGGGGGGGCCTTTCGCAATGAGCAGTTCTTC.

This chain joins TRBV29-1 and TRBJ1-1; the D is unclear. CDR3 length: 14 amino acids. V was trimmed by 6 bases and J by 4 bases, leaving 18 bases between them. Germline V gene sequence: CDR1 SQVTM, CDR2 ANQGSEA. The CDR3 loop reads CSVGHAGSGTEAFF. CDR3 nucleotide sequence: TGCAGCGTCGGCCACGCGGGGAGTGGCACTGAAGCTTTCTTT. The complete variable domain, with remaining parts taken from reference TRBV29-1 and TRBJ1-1, reads SAVISQKPSRDICQRGTSLTIQCQVDSQVTMMFWYRQQPGQSLTLIATANQGSEATYESGFVIDKFPISRPNLTFSTLTVSNMSPEDSSIYLCSVGHAGSGTEAFFGQGTRLTVV.

The chain carries TRBV5-1 and TRBJ2-1, with 8 bases that match TRBD2. Trimming cost V 2 bases and J 10 bases; bases outside gene matches: 17. Germline CDR1 reads SGHRS; CDR2 reads YFSETQ. The CDR3 has 17 amino acids. The CDR3 loop reads CASSFGAGGRVYTEQFF. The CDR3 nucleotides read TGCGCCAGCAGCTTCGGGGCGGGGGGCCGCGTATACACGGAGCAGTTCTTC.

This clonotype has only a few counts. The rearrangement joins TRBV7-2 to TRBJ1-4, with D perhaps matching TRBD1 (5 bases). Germline-derived CDR1 and CDR2 are SGHTA and FQGNSA. The CDR3 sequence is 15 residues long. Deletions cut 5 bases from V and 7 bases from J, with 17 bases between. In nucleotides, the CDR3 is TGTGCCAGCAGCCCCCAGGGTTGGTGGGGTGAAAAACTGTTTTTT. As protein: CASSPQGWWGEKLFF.

This clonotype was recorded at least ten times. The chain recombines TRBV6-6 with TRBJ2-5; D ambiguous. The V gene's germline CDR1 is MNHNY and CDR2 SVGAGI (reference sequence). The CDR3 has 13 amino acids. With 2 bases removed from V and 6 bases from J, the gap between germline ends came to 10 bases. CDR3 nucleotides: TGTGCCAGCAGTTACGACGCGGCCAAGACCCAGTACTTC. Protein sequence: CASSYDAAKTQYF.

The table lists this clonotype with many counts. The J gene is TRBJ2-7, the V gene TRBV29-1, with D perhaps matching TRBD1 or TRBD2 (5 bases each). The CDR3 loop spans 12 amino acids. V was pared by 6 bases and J by 2 bases, with 11 bases between. The germline V gene has CDR1 SQVTM and CDR2 ANQGSEA. The CDR3 nucleotides are TGCAGCGTCGCCCAGGGACCCTACGAGCAGTACTTC. Its translation is CSVAQGPYEQYF.

This chain connects TRBV4-1 to TRBJ1-6; possible D gene TRBD1, 5 bases. V lost 1 base and J 6 bases, leaving 13 bases between the germline ends. The germline V gene encodes CDR1 MGHRA and CDR2 YSYEKL. This CDR3 has 16 residues. This CDR3 is CASSQVQGRGNSPLHF. The CDR3 DNA reads as TGCGCCAGCAGCCAAGTCCAGGGACGGGGTAATTCACCCCTCCACTTT.

This clonotype was counted between two and nine times. J is TRBJ2-3 and V is TRBV6-1; 14 bases map to TRBD2. With V trimmed by 5 bases and J by 1 base, 5 bases remained unmatched. Germline V lookup: CDR1 MNHNS, CDR2 SASEGT. The CDR3 has 17 residues. CDR3 protein: CASSPGLAGGGTDTQYF. In DNA, the CDR3 is TGTGCCAGCAGTCCAGGACTAGCGGGGGGAGGCACAGATACGCAGTATTTT.

The chain links TRBV5-1 to TRBJ1-2; D remains ambiguous. From germline, CDR1 is SGHRS and CDR2 YFSETQ. With 0 bases removed from V and 2 bases from J, the gap between germline ends came to 8 bases. The length of the CDR3 is 14 residues. CDR3 bases: TGCGCCAGCAGCTTGGGAACAAGGAACTATGGCTACACCTTC. Translating gives CASSLGTRNYGYTF.

Worth noting for this clonotype: At one end the junction does not follow the germline gene, possibly because of a read error. The chain employs TRBV12-3 or TRBV12-4 and TRBJ2-3; D remains ambiguous. The CDR3 is 12 residues long. The CDR3 reads CASRYLADAQYF. The DNA of the CDR3 is TGTGCCAGCAGGTACTTAGCAGATGCGCAGTATTTT.